The next 8 T cell receptor beta chains were all read from a single sample in a study of T cells in Graves' hyperthyroidism and ophthalmopathy (dated 2019 in TCRdb). Library method: multiplex PCR. For sequencing, an Illumina HiSeq 2000 was employed. Amplification of TCR beta CDR3 regions was carried out from RNA transcripts. The first round of RT-PCR for the TCR CDR3 was performed with the HTBI primer set and the Qiagen OneStep RT-PCR kit. The public reads were reprocessed in TCRdb via fastp at Q25 and MiXCR, keeping in-frame beta chains. One record per CDR3 amino acid sequence lists the most common genes and DNA. For this sample the table gives about 410,000 distinct CDR3 sequences, of which around 13% were detected only once. The top ten clones comprise about 20% of the sample. Sequencing used blood. These TCRs come from a woman aged 25 to 39 with Graves' ophthalmopathy.

This clonotype was seen many times. The chain joins TRBV3-1 to TRBJ1-1; TRBD1 is a possible D gene (6 bases). CDR3 length: 15 residues. V was clipped by 1 base and J by 0 bases, with 9 bases between them. Germline CDR1 reads LGHDT; CDR2 reads YNNKEL (reference sequence). The CDR3 sequence is CASSQVDRLNTEAFF. CDR3 nucleotide sequence: TGTGCCAGCAGCCAAGTCGACAGGCTGAACACTGAAGCTTTCTTT.

Many counts were recorded for this clonotype. This rearrangement joins TRBV9 to TRBJ2-5, with 7 nucleotides matching TRBD2. V shed 0 bases and J 3 bases; nucleotides not matched to a gene: 11. In germline, CDR1 is SGDLS, CDR2 YYNGEE. CDR3 length equals 17 residues. The CDR3 coding sequence is TGTGCCAGCAGCGTAGGGATAAGGGGCCTAGCGGAAGAGACCCAGTACTTC. Translation gives CASSVGIRGLAEETQYF.

The table lists this clonotype with many counts. The CDR3 region has the DNA TGTGCCAGCAGAGGCGGGGGTTCCCAAGAGACCCAGTACTTC. This encodes CASRGGGSQETQYF. The gene calls are TRBV28 and TRBJ2-5, with 7 nucleotides matching TRBD2. Germline V gene lookup returns CDR1 MDHEN and CDR2 SYDVKM. The CDR3 sequence is 14 residues long. The V and J ends lost 6 bases and 1 base, in that order; junction bases with no gene match: 5. Drawing the rest from reference TRBV28 and TRBJ2-5, the complete variable domain is DVKVTQSSRYLVKRTGEKVFLECVQDMDHENMFWYRQDPGLGLRLIYFSYDVKMKEKGDIPEGYSVSREKKERFSLILESASTNQTSMYLCASRGGGSQETQYFGPGTRLLVL.

This clonotype was seen at least ten times. The chain uses TRBV18 and TRBJ2-7, with unresolved D. The CDR3 runs to 12 residues. V dropped 5 bases and J dropped 0 bases, with 5 bases sitting between them. CDR1 KGHSH and CDR2 LQKENI come from the germline V gene. In DNA, the CDR3 is TGTGCCAGCTCAACTGACTCCTACGAGCAGTACTTC. This gives the protein CASSTDSYEQYF. Supplemented by reference TRBV18 and TRBJ2-7, the full variable domain reads NAGVMQNPRHLVRRRGQEARLRCSPMKGHSHVYWYRQLPEEGLKFMVYLQKENIIDESGMPKERFSAEFPKEGPSILRIQQVVRGDSAAYFCASSTDSYEQYFGPGTRLTVT.

The chain recombines TRBV9 with TRBJ2-1; 8 nucleotides agree with TRBD2. The germline V gene has CDR1 SGDLS and CDR2 YYNGEE. The CDR3 consists of 16 residues. Trimming cost V 0 bases and J 6 bases; bases outside gene matches: 8. The CDR3 reads CASSVAGGEVGNEQFF. The DNA of the CDR3 is TGTGCCAGCAGCGTAGCCGGGGGGGAAGTTGGCAATGAGCAGTTCTTC.

Many counts were recorded for this clonotype. V gene TRBV7-2 combines with J gene TRBJ2-7, with 8 bases lining up with TRBD1. This CDR3 contains 16 residues. J gave up 4 bases and V 3 bases, and 11 bases lay outside the gene matches. In germline, CDR1 is SGHTA, CDR2 FQGNSA. CDR3 protein: CASSFSGAGGMYEQYF. For the CDR3, the DNA is TGTGCCAGCAGCTTTAGTGGGGCAGGGGGCATGTACGAGCAGTACTTC.

This clonotype was observed at least ten times. The chain carries TRBV5-6 and TRBJ1-6; TRBD1 matches 7 bases. The V gene's germline CDR1 is SGHDT and CDR2 YYEEEE. V dropped 5 bases and J dropped 8; count of bases not matched to a gene: 7. The CDR3 loop spans 14 amino acids. The CDR3 bases are TGTGCCAGCAGACGAGCAGGGGGGGATTCACCCCTCCACTTT. Translated, it gives CASRRAGGDSPLHF.

This clonotype has ten or more counts. The chain's CDR3 is CASSLALAGGSYNEQFF. CDR3 nucleotide sequence: TGTGCCAGCAGCTTAGCGCTAGCGGGGGGGTCCTACAATGAGCAGTTCTTC. The chain recombines TRBV7-9 with TRBJ2-1; 12 nucleotides align to TRBD2. Trimming took 0 bases from V and 1 from J; bases not matched to a gene: 1. The CDR3 runs to 17 residues. Germline V gene lookup returns CDR1 SEHNR and CDR2 FQNEAQ (reference sequence). The variable domain in full, completed from reference TRBV7-9 and TRBJ2-1, reads DTGVSQNPRHKITKRGQNVTFRCDPISEHNRLYWYRQTLGQGPEFLTYFQNEAQLEKSRLLSDRFSAERPKGSFSTLEIQRTEQGDSAMYLCASSLALAGGSYNEQFFGPGTRLTVL.